The 2 T cell receptor beta chains given below trace back to one sample, sequenced in a study of T cells in Graves' hyperthyroidism and ophthalmopathy. TCR beta CDR3 regions were amplified from RNA. The study used the HTBI primer set for a first-round RT-PCR of the TCR CDR3. In TCRdb, the multiplex PCR reads were re-called with MiXCR into one record per CDR3 protein. The sample has some 800,000 distinct CDR3 sequences, roughly 40% seen once. Sequencing was performed on blood. These receptors were collected from a man younger than 35 with Graves' hyperthyroidism.

This clonotype showed up just a few times. This chain joins TRBV9 and TRBJ1-1; the D gene is possibly TRBD1 (5 bases). Germline values: CDR1 SGDLS, CDR2 YYNGEE. The CDR3 loop spans 16 amino acids. V was trimmed by 3 bases and J by 2 bases, leaving 17 bases between them. CDR3 region: CASSGGRGRFNTEAFF. CDR3 coding DNA: TGTGCCAGCAGCGGGGGCAGAGGGCGTTTTAACACTGAAGCTTTCTTT.

This clonotype was seen ten or more times. The rearrangement links TRBV12-3 or TRBV12-4 to TRBJ1-4; TRBD1 is a possible D gene (5 bases). V lost 5 bases and J 8 bases, leaving 12 bases between the germline ends. This CDR3 contains 13 residues. CDR3 bases: TGTGCCAGCAGTCCCGACCAGGGAGAAAAACTGTTTTTT. Amino acids: CASSPDQGEKLFF.